The clone carrying this T cell receptor beta chain was seen a handful of times. No antigen is known for it. There are 16 residues in the CDR3. Germline-derived CDR1 and CDR2 are LGHDT and YNNKEL (reference sequence). V was clipped by 0 bases and J by 0 bases, with 6 bases between them. It was by quantitative 5'-RACE with molecular barcodes that TCR beta libraries were made. Each CDR3 protein gets one entry after TCRdb re-called the 5' RACE reads with MiXCR. Of about 320,000 distinct CDR3 sequences listed, around a tenth were seen once; the top ten hold roughly 9.2%. This sample stems from a study of CD8 T cells in ankylosing spondylitis. General study findings and limits: Prior work had noted some motif variants in reactive arthritis blood and synovial fluid. Characteristic of ankylosing spondylitis blood, it appeared, was a TCR beta motif comprising about 8 highly homologous variants. There was reportedly significant enrichment of clones that were disease-linked in matched ankylosing spondylitis synovial fluid.

Sequencing input: blood, either unsorted or a sorted T cell fraction (not recorded which). The V call is TRBV3-1, the J call TRBJ2-6; D gene unclear. This TCR was sampled from a female donor with ankylosing spondylitis or in good health (not recorded which). DNA of the CDR3: TGTGCCAGCAGCCAAGACCGGCTCTCTGGGGCCAACGTCCTGACTTTC. Protein product: CASSQDRLSGANVLTF. Complete variable domain (other parts from reference TRBV3-1 and TRBJ2-6): DTAVSQTPKYLVTQMGNDKSIKCEQNLGHDTMYWYKQDSKKFLKIMFSYNNKELIINETVPNRFSPKSPDKAHLNLHINSLELGDSAVYFCASSQDRLSGANVLTFGAGSRLTVL.